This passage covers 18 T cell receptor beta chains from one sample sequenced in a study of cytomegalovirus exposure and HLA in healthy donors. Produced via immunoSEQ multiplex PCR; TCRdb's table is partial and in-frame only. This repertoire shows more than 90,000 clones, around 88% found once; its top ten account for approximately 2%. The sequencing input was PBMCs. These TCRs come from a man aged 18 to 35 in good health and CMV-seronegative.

Here the CDR3 reads CASSLTGLDQPQHF. CDR3 coding DNA: TGTGCCAGCAGCCTGACAGGGCTGGATCAGCCCCAGCATTTT. The chain links TRBV11-2 to TRBJ1-5; TRBD1 matches 7 bases. The V gene's germline CDR1 is SGHAT and CDR2 FQNNGV. The trim removed 5 bases at V and 5 bases at J, leaving 6 bases unmatched. The CDR3 length is 14 residues.

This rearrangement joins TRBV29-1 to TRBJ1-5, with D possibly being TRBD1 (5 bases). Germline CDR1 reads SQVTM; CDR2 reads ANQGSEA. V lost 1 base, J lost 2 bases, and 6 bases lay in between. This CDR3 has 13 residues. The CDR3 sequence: CSVEVGGNQPQHF. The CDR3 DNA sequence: TGCAGCGTTGAAGTAGGGGGCAATCAGCCCCAGCATTTT. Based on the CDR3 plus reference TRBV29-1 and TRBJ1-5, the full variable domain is SAVISQKPSRDICQRGTSLTIQCQVDSQVTMMFWYRQQPGQSLTLIATANQGSEATYESGFVIDKFPISRPNLTFSTLTVSNMSPEDSSIYLCSVEVGGNQPQHFGDGTRLSIL.

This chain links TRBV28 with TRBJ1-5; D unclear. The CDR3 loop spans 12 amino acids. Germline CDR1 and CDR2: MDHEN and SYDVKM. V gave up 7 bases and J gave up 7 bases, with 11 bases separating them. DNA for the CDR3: TGTGCCAGCACCTACAGAGGGCAGCCCCAGCATTTT. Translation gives CASTYRGQPQHF.

The CDR3 sequence is CASSPPVLRTNSPLHF. CDR3 DNA sequence: TGTGCCAGCTCACCACCAGTTCTCAGAACCAATTCACCCCTCCACTTT. V usage is TRBV18 and J usage is TRBJ1-6; D is ambiguous. This CDR3 has 16 amino acids. Trimming took off 0 bases at V and 7 bases at J, with 13 bases between the two ends. The germline V gene has CDR1 KGHSH and CDR2 LQKENI.

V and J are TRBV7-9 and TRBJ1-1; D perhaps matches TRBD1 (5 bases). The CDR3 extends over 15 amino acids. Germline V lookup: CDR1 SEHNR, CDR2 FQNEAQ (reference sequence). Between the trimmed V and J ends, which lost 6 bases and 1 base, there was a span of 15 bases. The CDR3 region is CASRAGRRRNTEAFF. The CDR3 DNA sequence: TGTGCCAGCAGGGCGGGGCGCCGGAGGAACACTGAAGCTTTCTTT.

This CDR3 is CASSLFTGNYGYTF. CDR3 bases: TGTGCCAGCAGCTTATTCACAGGGAACTATGGCTACACCTTC. V gene TRBV5-4 combines with J gene TRBJ1-2; D is possibly TRBD1 (6 bases). The CDR3 extends over 14 amino acids. Trimming left V 2 bases short and J 2 bases short, with 10 bases between. From germline, CDR1 is SGHNT and CDR2 YYREEE (reference sequence).

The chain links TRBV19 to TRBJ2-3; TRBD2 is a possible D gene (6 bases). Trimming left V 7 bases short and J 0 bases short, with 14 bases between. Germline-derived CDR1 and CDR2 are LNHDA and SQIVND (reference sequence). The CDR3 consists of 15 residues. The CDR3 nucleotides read TGTGCCAGTAAAGTCGGCGGGGCCAGCACAGATACGCAGTATTTT. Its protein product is CASKVGGASTDTQYF.

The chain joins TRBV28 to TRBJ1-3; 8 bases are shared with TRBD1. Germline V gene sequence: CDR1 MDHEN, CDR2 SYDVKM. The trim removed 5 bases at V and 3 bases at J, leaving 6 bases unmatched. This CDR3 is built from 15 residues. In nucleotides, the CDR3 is TGTGCCAGCAGTCCGACAGGGGTTGGTGGAAACACCATATATTTT. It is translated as CASSPTGVGGNTIYF.

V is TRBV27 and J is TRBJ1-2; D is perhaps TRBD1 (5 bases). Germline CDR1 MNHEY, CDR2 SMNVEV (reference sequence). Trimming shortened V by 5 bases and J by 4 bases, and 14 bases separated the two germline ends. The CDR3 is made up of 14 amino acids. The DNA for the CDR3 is TGTGCCAGCAGTCCAGGGCCGGTTTTCTATGGCTACACCTTC. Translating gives CASSPGPVFYGYTF.

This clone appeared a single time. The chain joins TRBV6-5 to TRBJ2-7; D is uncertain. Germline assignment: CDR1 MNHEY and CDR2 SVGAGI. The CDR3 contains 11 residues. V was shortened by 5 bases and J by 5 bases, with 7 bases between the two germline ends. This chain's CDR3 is CASSTDDEQYF. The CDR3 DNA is TGTGCCAGCAGTACAGACGACGAGCAGTACTTC.

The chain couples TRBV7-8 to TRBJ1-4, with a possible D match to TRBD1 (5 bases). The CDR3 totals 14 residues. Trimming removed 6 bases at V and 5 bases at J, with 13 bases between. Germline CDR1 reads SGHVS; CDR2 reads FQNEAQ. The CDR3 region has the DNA TGTGCCAGCAGATGGGGCAGCCAGAATGAAAAACTGTTTTTT. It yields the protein CASRWGSQNEKLFF.

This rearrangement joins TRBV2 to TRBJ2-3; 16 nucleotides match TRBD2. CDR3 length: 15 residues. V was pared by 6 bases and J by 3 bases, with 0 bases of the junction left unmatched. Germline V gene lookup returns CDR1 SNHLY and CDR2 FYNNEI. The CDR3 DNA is TGTGCCAGCAGGGGACTAGCGGGAGGGACAGATACGCAGTATTTT. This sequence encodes CASRGLAGGTDTQYF.

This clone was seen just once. CDR3 residues: CASSFSGGNNEQFF. CDR3 nucleotide sequence: TGTGCCAGCAGCTTCAGCGGGGGCAACAATGAGCAGTTCTTC. V gene TRBV7-2 combines with J gene TRBJ2-1, with 8 bases lining up with TRBD2. The germline gives CDR1 SGHTA, CDR2 FQGNSA. CDR3 length equals 14 residues. The V gene end was trimmed by 3 bases and the J gene end by 5 bases; junction bases not matched to a gene: 3.

CDR3 nucleotide sequence: TGTGCCAGCAGTGGACTAGCGGGAGACACCGGGGAGCTGTTTTTT. Translated: CASSGLAGDTGELFF. The chain couples TRBV6-5 to TRBJ2-2; 13 bases align to TRBD2. The CDR3 is 15 residues long. The germline gives CDR1 MNHEY, CDR2 SVGAGI. Trimming removed 5 bases from V and 3 bases from J; junction bases left unmatched: 0.

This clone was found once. The CDR3 reads CASSFGMNTEAFF. The DNA of the CDR3 is TGTGCCAGCAGTTTCGGTATGAACACTGAAGCTTTCTTT. The chain joins TRBV27 to TRBJ1-1; D uncertain. The CDR3 covers 13 residues. Trimming left V 3 bases short and J 0 bases short, with 5 bases between. The germline gives CDR1 MNHEY, CDR2 SMNVEV (reference sequence).

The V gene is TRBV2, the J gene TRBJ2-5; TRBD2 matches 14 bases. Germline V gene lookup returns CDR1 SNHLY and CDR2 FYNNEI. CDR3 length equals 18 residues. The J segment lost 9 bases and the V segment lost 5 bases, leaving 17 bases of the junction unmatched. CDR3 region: CASSQLGTSGSFNPAQYF. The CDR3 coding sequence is TGTGCCAGCAGTCAACTCGGGACTAGCGGGAGTTTCAACCCGGCCCAGTACTTC.

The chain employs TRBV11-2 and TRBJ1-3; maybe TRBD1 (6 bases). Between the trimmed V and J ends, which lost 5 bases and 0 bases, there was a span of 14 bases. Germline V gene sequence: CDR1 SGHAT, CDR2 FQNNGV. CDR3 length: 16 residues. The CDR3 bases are TGTGCCAGCAGCCGGCAGGACAGACTCTCTGGAAACACCATATATTTT. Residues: CASSRQDRLSGNTIYF.

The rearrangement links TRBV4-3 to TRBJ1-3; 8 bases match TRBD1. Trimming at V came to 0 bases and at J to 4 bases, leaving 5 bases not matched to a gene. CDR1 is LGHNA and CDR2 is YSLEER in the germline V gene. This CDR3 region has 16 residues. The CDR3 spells CASSQDRGQAGNTIYF. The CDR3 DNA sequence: TGCGCCAGCAGCCAAGATCGGGGACAGGCGGGAAACACCATATATTTT.